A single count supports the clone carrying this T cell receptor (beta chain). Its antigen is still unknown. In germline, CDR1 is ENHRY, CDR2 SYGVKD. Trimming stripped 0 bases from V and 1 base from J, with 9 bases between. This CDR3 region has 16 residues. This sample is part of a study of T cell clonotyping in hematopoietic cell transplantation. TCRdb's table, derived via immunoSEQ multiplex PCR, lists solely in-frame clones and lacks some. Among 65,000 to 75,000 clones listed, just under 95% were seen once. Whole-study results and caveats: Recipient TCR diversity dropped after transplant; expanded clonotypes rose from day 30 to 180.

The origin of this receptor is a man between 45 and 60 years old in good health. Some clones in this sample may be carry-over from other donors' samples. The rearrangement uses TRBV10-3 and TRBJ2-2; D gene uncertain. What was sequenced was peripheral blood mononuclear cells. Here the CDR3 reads CAISESLDQNTGELFF. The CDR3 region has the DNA TGTGCCATCAGTGAGTCTCTGGACCAGAACACCGGGGAGCTGTTTTTT.